The rows below give T cell receptor beta chains drawn from one sample of a study of cytotoxic CD8 clonotypes in ibrutinib-treated CLL. Sequencing was performed with immunoSEQ multiplex PCR; in TCRdb, only in-frame clones are kept and a portion is missing. Of 35,000 to 40,000 clones listed, roughly 45% were seen once; the top ten hold approximately 19%. Sample: PBMCs, taken before ibrutinib treatment. The receptor set was obtained from a human donor with chronic lymphocytic leukemia. CDR3s include the opening cysteine and the closing phenylalanine or tryptophan. The D gene is left open where the match is weak. Where a row states a size, it is once, few, many or the class of an expanded clone; other rows omit it.

TRBD1,few,TRBV12-5,TRBJ1-2,CASGLVGGGADYGYTF,TGTGCTAGTGGTTTGGTGGGAGGGGGCGCTGACTATGGCTACACCTTC
TRBD2,-,TRBV6-1,TRBJ2-1,CASREGLEFGEQFF,TGTGCCAGCAGGGAGGGACTAGAATTTGGTGAGCAGTTCTTC
-,-,TRBV2,TRBJ1-5,CASIVSTNQPQHF,TGTGCCAGCATAGTTTCCACAAATCAGCCCCAGCATTTT
TRBD2,once,TRBV18,TRBJ2-7,CASSPLAGPTAQYF,TGTGCCAGCTCACCGCTAGCGGGGCCGACGGCGCAGTACTTC
TRBD1,many,TRBV19,TRBJ1-1,CASMGQLRFGAFF,TGTGCCAGTATGGGACAGTTGAGGTTCGGGGCTTTCTTT
-,-,TRBV5-6,TRBJ1-2,CASSLEVGTNYGYTF,TGTGCCAGCAGCTTGGAGGTGGGCACTAACTATGGCTACACCTTC
TRBD1,-,TRBV28,TRBJ1-1,CASSDPGQGGRAFF,TGTGCCAGCAGTGATCCGGGACAGGGGGGGAGGGCTTTCTTT
TRBD1,-,TRBV18,TRBJ1-4,CASSLDLPTGGKEKLFF,TGTGCCAGCTCACTCGACCTACCGACAGGGGGGAAAGAAAAACTGTTTTTT
TRBD1,-,TRBV15,TRBJ2-2,CATTPTGGFGELFF,TGTGCCACCACCCCGACAGGGGGCTTCGGGGAGCTGTTTTTT
-,-,TRBV5-5,TRBJ2-7,CASSQEGGASNPYEQYF,TGTGCCAGCAGCCAAGAAGGTGGGGCTAGTAACCCCTACGAGCAGTACTTC
-,-,TRBV6-1,TRBJ2-1,CASRVGASSYNEQFF,TGTGCCAGCAGGGTAGGGGCTAGCTCCTACAATGAGCAGTTCTTC
-,few,TRBV7-9,TRBJ1-4,CASSATETATNEKLFF,TGTGCCAGCAGCGCGACGGAAACGGCAACTAATGAAAAACTGTTTTTT
-,few,TRBV6-1,TRBJ1-5,CASSTAMGNQPQHF,TGTGCCAGCAGTACCGCTATGGGCAATCAGCCCCAGCATTTT
TRBD2,-,TRBV6-6,TRBJ2-5,CASSYKIAGGRETQYF,TGTGCCAGCAGTTACAAAATAGCGGGGGGGCGAGAGACCCAGTACTTC
TRBD1,-,TRBV2,TRBJ1-2,CASRPGTGDGYTF,TGTGCCAGCAGACCCGGGACAGGGGACGGCTACACCTTC
-,few,TRBV7-8,TRBJ1-6,CASSSLNLGSPLHF,TGTGCCAGCAGCTCCCTTAATCTGGGTTCACCCCTCCACTTT
-,-,TRBV4-2,TRBJ1-6,CASSQVVEAFYNSPLHF,TGTGCCAGCAGCCAAGTGGTGGAAGCTTTCTATAATTCACCCCTCCACTTT
-,many,TRBV27,TRBJ1-2,CASSLQSNYGYTF,TGTGCCAGCAGTTTACAGAGCAACTATGGCTACACCTTC
-,-,TRBV28,TRBJ2-7,CASSFGGAESYEQYF,TGTGCCAGCAGTTTTGGGGGTGCCGAGTCCTACGAGCAGTACTTC
TRBD1,-,TRBV4-1,TRBJ1-2,CASSQDRGTGGARGYTF,TGCGCCAGCAGCCAAGATCGAGGGACAGGGGGCGCAAGGGGCTACACCTTC
-,-,TRBV2,TRBJ1-1,CASGAGVNTEAFF,TGTGCCAGCGGAGCAGGGGTGAACACTGAAGCTTTCTTT
TRBD1,-,TRBV6-5,TRBJ2-7,CASRSLPGTGTEQYF,TGTGCCAGCAGATCCCTGCCCGGGACAGGGACCGAGCAGTACTTC
TRBD1,-,TRBV5-4,TRBJ2-3,CASSLGQGPNTQYF,TGTGCCAGCAGCTTGGGACAGGGTCCAAATACGCAGTATTTT
-,few,TRBV30,TRBJ2-2,CAWTRLGDPGELFF,TGTGCCTGGACAAGGTTAGGCGATCCCGGGGAGCTGTTTTTT
TRBD2,-,TRBV4-1,TRBJ2-5,CASSRTSGGRQETQYF,TGCGCCAGCAGCCGGACTAGCGGGGGCCGGCAAGAGACCCAGTACTTC
-,few,TRBV19,TRBJ1-1,CASTNPRYTEAFF,TGTGCCAGTACCAACCCCAGGTACACTGAAGCTTTCTTT
-,-,TRBV20-1,TRBJ2-7,CSARPTYEQYF,TGCAGTGCTAGGCCCACCTACGAGCAGTACTTC
TRBD1,once,TRBV5-5,TRBJ2-2,CASSKDRPAPGELFF,TGTGCCAGCAGCAAGGACAGGCCTGCACCCGGGGAGCTGTTTTTT
-,-,TRBV6-5,TRBJ2-5,CASSGDRGLSETQYF,TGTGCCAGCAGCGGTGATCGGGGCCTATCGGAGACCCAGTACTTC
-,few,TRBV27,TRBJ2-7,CASSLVGFASYEQYF,TGTGCCAGCAGTTTAGTCGGTTTTGCTTCCTACGAGCAGTACTTC
-,many,TRBV6-5,TRBJ1-1,CASSYSKGLNTEAFF,TGTGCCAGCAGTTACTCGAAGGGGTTGAACACTGAAGCTTTCTTT
-,-,TRBV6-1,TRBJ2-5,CASSVVRIAETQYF,TGTGCCAGCAGTGTTGTCAGGATTGCGGAGACCCAGTACTTC
-,-,TRBV10-3,TRBJ2-5,CAISEGGPGLKETQYF,TGTGCCATCAGTGAGGGGGGGCCAGGTCTTAAAGAGACCCAGTACTTC
-,-,TRBV6-5,TRBJ1-1,CASLRHTEAFF,TGTGCCAGCCTAAGGCATACTGAAGCTTTCTTT
TRBD1,-,TRBV19,TRBJ2-3,CASSPADRVGTDTQYF,TGTGCCAGTAGTCCGGCCGACAGGGTGGGGACAGATACGCAGTATTTT